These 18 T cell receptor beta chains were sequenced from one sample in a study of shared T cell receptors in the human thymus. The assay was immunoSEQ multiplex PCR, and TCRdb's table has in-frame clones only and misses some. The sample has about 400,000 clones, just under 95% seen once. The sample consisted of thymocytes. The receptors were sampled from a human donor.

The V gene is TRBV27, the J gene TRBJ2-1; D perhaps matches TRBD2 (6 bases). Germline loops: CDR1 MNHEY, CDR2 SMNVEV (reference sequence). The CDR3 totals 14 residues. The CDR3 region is CVSRPAGSYNEQFF. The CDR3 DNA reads TGTGTGTCCCGCCCTGCGGGATCCTACAATGAGCAGTTCTTC.

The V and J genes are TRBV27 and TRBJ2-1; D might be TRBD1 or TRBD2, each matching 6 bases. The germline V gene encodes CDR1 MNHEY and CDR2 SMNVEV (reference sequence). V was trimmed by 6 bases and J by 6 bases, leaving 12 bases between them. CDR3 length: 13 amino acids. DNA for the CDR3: TGTGCCAGCAGGACTGGGGGGCGCAATGAGCAGTTCTTC. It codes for CASRTGGRNEQFF.

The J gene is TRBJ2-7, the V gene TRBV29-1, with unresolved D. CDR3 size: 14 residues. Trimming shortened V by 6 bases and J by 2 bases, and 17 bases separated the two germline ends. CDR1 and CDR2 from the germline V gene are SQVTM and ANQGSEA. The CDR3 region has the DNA TGCAGCGTGAAACCTACAGATTTTCCCTACGAGCAGTACTTC. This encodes CSVKPTDFPYEQYF.

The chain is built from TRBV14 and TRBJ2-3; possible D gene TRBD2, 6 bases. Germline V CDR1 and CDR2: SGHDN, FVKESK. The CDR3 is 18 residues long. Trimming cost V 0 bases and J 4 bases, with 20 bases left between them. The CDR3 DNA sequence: TGTGCCAGCAGCCAAGAGAGTACCCCGGGAGAAAGTGCAGATACGCAGTATTTT. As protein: CASSQESTPGESADTQYF.

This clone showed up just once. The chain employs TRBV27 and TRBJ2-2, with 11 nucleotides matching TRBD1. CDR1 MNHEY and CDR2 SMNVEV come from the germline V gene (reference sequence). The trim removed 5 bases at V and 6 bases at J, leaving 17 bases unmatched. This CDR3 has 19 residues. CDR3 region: CASSPGTGGENRFSGELFF. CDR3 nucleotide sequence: TGTGCCAGCAGTCCCGGGACAGGGGGTGAAAATAGGTTTTCCGGGGAGCTGTTTTTT.

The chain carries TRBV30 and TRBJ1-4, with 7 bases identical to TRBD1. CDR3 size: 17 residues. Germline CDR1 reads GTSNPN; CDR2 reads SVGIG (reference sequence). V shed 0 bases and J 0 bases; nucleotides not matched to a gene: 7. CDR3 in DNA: TGTGCCTGGAGTGTACAGGGGCCTCTTGCAACTAATGAAAAACTGTTTTTT. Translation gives CAWSVQGPLATNEKLFF.

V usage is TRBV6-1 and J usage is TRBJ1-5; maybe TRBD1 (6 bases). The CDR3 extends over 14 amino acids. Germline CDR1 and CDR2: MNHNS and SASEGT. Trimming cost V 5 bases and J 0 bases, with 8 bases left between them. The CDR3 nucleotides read TGTGCCAGCAGTCGGGACACTAGCAATCAGCCCCAGCATTTT. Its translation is CASSRDTSNQPQHF.

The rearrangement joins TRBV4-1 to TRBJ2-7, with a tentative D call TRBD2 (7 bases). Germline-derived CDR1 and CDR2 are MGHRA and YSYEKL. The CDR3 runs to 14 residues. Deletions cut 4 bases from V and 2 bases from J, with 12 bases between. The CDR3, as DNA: TGCGCCAGCAGCCCAAGGGAGGGGGCCTACGAGCAGTACTTC. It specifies CASSPREGAYEQYF.

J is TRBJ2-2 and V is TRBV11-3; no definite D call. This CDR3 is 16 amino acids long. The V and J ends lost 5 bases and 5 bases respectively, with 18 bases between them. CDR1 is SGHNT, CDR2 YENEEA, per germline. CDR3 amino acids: CASSPPQSSGTGELFF. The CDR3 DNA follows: TGTGCCAGCAGCCCTCCCCAGAGCTCTGGGACCGGGGAGCTGTTTTTT.

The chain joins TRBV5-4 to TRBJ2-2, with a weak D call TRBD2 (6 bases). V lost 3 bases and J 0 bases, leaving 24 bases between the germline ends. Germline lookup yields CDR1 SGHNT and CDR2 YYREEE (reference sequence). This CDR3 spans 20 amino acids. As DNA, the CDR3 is TGTGCCAGCAGCTACCAAACTCTCACGGACTACCCCGCGAACACCGGGGAGCTGTTTTTT. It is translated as CASSYQTLTDYPANTGELFF.

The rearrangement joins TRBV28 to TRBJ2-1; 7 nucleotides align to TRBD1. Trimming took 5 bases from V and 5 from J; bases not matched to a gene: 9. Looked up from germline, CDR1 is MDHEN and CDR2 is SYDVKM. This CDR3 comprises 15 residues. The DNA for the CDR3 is TGTGCCAGCAGTGACCTACAGGGGTCTCACAATGAGCAGTTCTTC. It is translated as CASSDLQGSHNEQFF.

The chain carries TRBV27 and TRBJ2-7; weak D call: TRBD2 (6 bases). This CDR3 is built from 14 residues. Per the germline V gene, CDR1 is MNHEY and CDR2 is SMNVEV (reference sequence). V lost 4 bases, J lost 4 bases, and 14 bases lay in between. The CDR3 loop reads CASSYRPRGYEQYF. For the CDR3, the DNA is TGTGCCAGCAGTTACCGCCCTCGGGGGTACGAGCAGTACTTC.

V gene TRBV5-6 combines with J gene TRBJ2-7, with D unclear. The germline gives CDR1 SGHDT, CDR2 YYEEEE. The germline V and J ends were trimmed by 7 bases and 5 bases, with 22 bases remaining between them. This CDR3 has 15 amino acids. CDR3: CASGPRGDGSHEQYF. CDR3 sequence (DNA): TGTGCCAGCGGCCCCCGCGGAGACGGTTCTCACGAGCAGTACTTC. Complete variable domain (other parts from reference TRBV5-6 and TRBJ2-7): DAGVTQSPTHLIKTRGQQVTLRCSPKSGHDTVSWYQQALGQGPQFIFQYYEEEERQRGNFPDRFSGHQFPNYSSELNVNALLLGDSALYLCASGPRGDGSHEQYFGPGTRLTVT.

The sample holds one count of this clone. CDR3 residues: CASSGANEKLFF. DNA of the CDR3: TGTGCCAGCAGTGGGGCTAATGAAAAACTGTTTTTT. The V and J genes are TRBV27 and TRBJ1-4; D unclear. The CDR3 runs 12 residues. Trimming removed 5 bases at V and 3 bases at J, with 4 bases between. Germline CDR1 and CDR2: MNHEY and SMNVEV (reference sequence).

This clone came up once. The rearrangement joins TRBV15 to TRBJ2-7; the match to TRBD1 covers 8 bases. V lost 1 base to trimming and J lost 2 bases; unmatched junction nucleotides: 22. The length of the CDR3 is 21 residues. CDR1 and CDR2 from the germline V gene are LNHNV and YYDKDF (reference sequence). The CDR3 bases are TGTGCCACCAGCAGAGCCCTTGACAGGGGTGTCTCATACCTGCTTACCTACGAGCAGTACTTC. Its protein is CATSRALDRGVSYLLTYEQYF.

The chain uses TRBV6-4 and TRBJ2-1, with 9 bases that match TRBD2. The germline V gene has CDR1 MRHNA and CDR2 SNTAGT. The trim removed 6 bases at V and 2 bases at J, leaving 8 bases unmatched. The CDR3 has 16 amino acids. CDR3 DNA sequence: TGTGCCAGCAGCGTCGGCGGGAGGGCACCCTACAATGAGCAGTTCTTC. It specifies CASSVGGRAPYNEQFF.

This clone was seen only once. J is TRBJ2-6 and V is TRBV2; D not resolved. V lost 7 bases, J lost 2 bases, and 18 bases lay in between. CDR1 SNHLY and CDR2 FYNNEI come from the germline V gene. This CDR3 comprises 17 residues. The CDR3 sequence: CASNPLSLRTGANVLTF. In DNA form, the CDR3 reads TGTGCCAGCAACCCTCTGAGTCTCAGAACTGGGGCCAACGTCCTGACTTTC. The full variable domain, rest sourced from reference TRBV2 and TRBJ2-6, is EPEVTQTPSHQVTQMGQEVILRCVPISNHLYFYWYRQILGQKVEFLVSFYNNEISEKSEIFDDQFSVERPDGSNFTLKIRSTKLEDSAMYFCASNPLSLRTGANVLTFGAGSRLTVL.

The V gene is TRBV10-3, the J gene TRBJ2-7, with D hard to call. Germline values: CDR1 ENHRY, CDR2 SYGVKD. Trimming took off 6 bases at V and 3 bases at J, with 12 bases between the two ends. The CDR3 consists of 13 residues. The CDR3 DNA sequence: TGTGCCATCAGCCCGAGAGATGACTACGAGCAGTACTTC. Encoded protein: CAISPRDDYEQYF.